This T cell receptor (beta chain) was captured by sequencing in a study of CD8+ T cells in alopecia areata. RNA extraction and reverse transcription yielded cDNA as sequencing template. Produced via immunoSEQ multiplex PCR; TCRdb's table is partial and in-frame only. The repertoire consists of 20,000 to 30,000 clones, with under 60% occurring once and the leading ten covering around 29%. CDR1 and CDR2 (germline): SGHRS, YFSETQ. Trimming stripped 7 bases from V and 3 bases from J, with 20 bases between. This CDR3 region has 15 residues. The clonotype originates from a human donor with alopecia areata. V is TRBV5-1 and J is TRBJ2-7; D possibly corresponds to TRBD1 (6 bases). Sequenced input: NKG2D-high CD8+ T cells sorted from blood. The CDR3 loop is CASRLYGTPHYEQYF. The DNA of the CDR3 is TGCGCCAGCCGACTTTACGGGACACCCCACTACGAGCAGTACTTC.